This TCR beta chain derives from a study of patients and donors after allogeneic stem cell transplantation. The CDR3 has 16 amino acids. In germline, CDR1 is KGHDR, CDR2 SFDVKD. Trimming removed 4 bases at V and 1 base at J, with 13 bases between. TCRdb analysed the RT-PCR reads with MiXCR anew, one entry per CDR3 protein. The sample consists of about 160,000 distinct CDR3 sequences, 37% of them appearing once. The V gene is TRBV24-1, the J gene TRBJ1-5; maybe TRBD1 (6 bases). The sample consisted of blood, either unsorted or a sorted T cell fraction (not recorded which). This TCR derives from a human donor who was either an allogeneic HSCT recipient or a stem cell or donor lymphocyte infusion donor (not recorded which). It is not recorded whose cells these are; they may come from a transplant donor. CDR3 in amino acids: CATSDPTGGSNQPQHF. CDR3 sequence (DNA): TGTGCCACCAGTGACCCGACAGGAGGGAGCAATCAGCCCCAGCATTTT.